The 7 T cell receptor beta chains below come from one sample, sequenced in a study of neurological immune-mediated disorders. TCRdb reprocessed the 5' RACE reads via MiXCR and lists one record per CDR3 protein. The sample yields approximately 37,000 distinct CDR3 sequences, roughly 14% seen once. The material sequenced was PBMCs. The receptors here all came from a woman in her fifties or sixties with HTLV-1-associated myelopathy (HAM/TSP).

The chain uses TRBV27 and TRBJ1-1, with 9 bases fitting TRBD1. The V gene's germline CDR1 is MNHEY and CDR2 SMNVEV (reference sequence). Losses at the gene ends were 5 bases for V and 8 bases for J; bases not matched to a gene: 6. The CDR3 length is 13 residues. CDR3 sequence reads: CASSPGTGLEAFF. DNA of the CDR3: TGTGCCAGCAGTCCCGGGACAGGGTTAGAAGCTTTCTTT.

This clonotype was counted many times. The chain links TRBV29-1 to TRBJ1-5, with a weak D call TRBD1 (5 bases). This CDR3 is 15 amino acids long. V was shortened by 6 bases and J by 5 bases, with 20 bases between the two germline ends. Germline CDR1 is SQVTM and CDR2 is ANQGSEA. This CDR3 reads CSVTTGGKGDQPQHF. CDR3 DNA: TGCAGCGTAACCACGGGGGGAAAGGGCGATCAGCCCCAGCATTTT. Using reference TRBV29-1 and TRBJ1-5 for the parts outside the CDR3, the full variable domain is SAVISQKPSRDICQRGTSLTIQCQVDSQVTMMFWYRQQPGQSLTLIATANQGSEATYESGFVIDKFPISRPNLTFSTLTVSNMSPEDSSIYLCSVTTGGKGDQPQHFGDGTRLSIL.

This clonotype showed up many times. The rearrangement links TRBV7-2 to TRBJ2-2; D perhaps matches TRBD1 (5 bases). CDR1 and CDR2 from the germline V gene are SGHTA and FQGNSA. This CDR3 has 14 residues. V was shortened by 4 bases and J by 5 bases, with 11 bases between the two germline ends. In DNA, the CDR3 is TGTGCCAGCAGCTCGGTAGGGGTTACCGGGGAGCTGTTTTTT. This gives the protein CASSSVGVTGELFF.

By sample fraction, this clonotype is medium-sized. V gene TRBV20-1 combines with J gene TRBJ1-3; 7 bases are a match to TRBD1. This CDR3 has 14 residues. V dropped 5 bases and J dropped 0; count of bases not matched to a gene: 4. Germline CDR1 DFQATT, CDR2 SNEGSKA (reference sequence). This CDR3 is CSAGRDSSGNTIYF. CDR3 in DNA: TGCAGTGCTGGCCGGGACAGCTCTGGAAACACCATATATTTT.

This clonotype was counted at least ten times. The chain combines TRBV2 with TRBJ1-6; no reliable D call. V was trimmed by 3 bases and J by 10 bases, leaving 7 bases between them. This CDR3 region has 12 residues. CDR1 SNHLY and CDR2 FYNNEI come from the germline V gene. The CDR3 DNA reads TGTGCCAGCAGTGATCTGGGGTCACCCCTCCACTTT. Translating gives CASSDLGSPLHF. Full variable domain (remainder filled in from reference TRBV2 and TRBJ1-6): EPEVTQTPSHQVTQMGQEVILRCVPISNHLYFYWYRQILGQKVEFLVSFYNNEISEKSEIFDDQFSVERPDGSNFTLKIRSTKLEDSAMYFCASSDLGSPLHFGNGTRLTVT.

This clonotype has just one count. The DNA is left out, because the CDR3 cannot be placed on it with certainty; the CDR3 is given as TCRdb lists it. The chain uses TRBV7-8 and TRBJ2-7; the table's D call of TRBD1 was not tested on the DNA. CDR1 is SGHVS and CDR2 is FQNEAQ in the germline V gene. The CDR3 is 22 residues long, counting both termini. This CDR3 is CASSFYICSARGGQGAVYEQYV.

Many counts were recorded for this clonotype. V is TRBV20-1 and J is TRBJ2-2; TRBD1 might be the D (5 bases). V dropped 3 bases and J dropped 4 bases, with 12 bases sitting between them. The CDR3 extends over 14 amino acids. From germline, CDR1 is DFQATT and CDR2 SNEGSKA (reference sequence). The CDR3 region is CSARMGPGTGELFF. Written as DNA, the CDR3 is TGCAGTGCTAGGATGGGGCCGGGCACCGGGGAGCTGTTTTTT.